A single sample is the source of the 12 T cell receptor beta chains below, sequenced in a study of T cell responses to AZD1222 COVID-19 vaccine. Produced via immunoSEQ multiplex PCR; TCRdb's table is partial and in-frame only. The sample lists about 42,000 clones, approximately 83% occurring once. Sample: peripheral blood, taken 28 days after the second AZD1222 dose. These receptors were taken from an adult who received the AZD1222 COVID-19 vaccine.

This clone occurred once. The CDR3 DNA follows: TGTGCCAGCAGTGCACAATGGGGGAACAGGGCCACAGACTATGGCTACACCTTC. It specifies CASSAQWGNRATDYGYTF. V is TRBV28 and J is TRBJ1-2; possible D gene TRBD1, 6 bases. Germline lookup yields CDR1 MDHEN and CDR2 SYDVKM. The CDR3 has 18 residues. Deletions cut 5 bases from V and 3 bases from J, with 25 bases between.

The V call is TRBV25-1, the J call TRBJ1-4; no reliable D call. The germline V and J ends were trimmed by 0 bases and 0 bases, with 11 bases remaining between them. Germline V gene data show CDR1 as MGHDK and CDR2 as SYGVNS. This CDR3 is 17 amino acids long. The CDR3 protein is CASSEYGSAATNEKLFF. The CDR3 coding sequence is TGTGCCAGCAGTGAATATGGCTCGGCCGCAACTAATGAAAAACTGTTTTTT.

This clone was seen more than once but under ten times. The chain links TRBV6-1 to TRBJ2-2; no definite D call. The CDR3 has 15 amino acids. CDR1 and CDR2 (germline): MNHNS, SASEGT. V was shortened by 1 base and J by 0 bases, with 6 bases between the two germline ends. CDR3 DNA: TGTGCCAGCAGTGAAGGGCCAGCGAACACCGGGGAGCTGTTTTTT. Protein sequence: CASSEGPANTGELFF.

The chain's CDR3 is CASSVAGQPTNYGYTF. Here the CDR3 DNA reads TGTGCCAGCAGCGTAGCTGGGCAGCCAACTAACTATGGCTACACCTTC. This chain uses TRBV9 with TRBJ1-2, with D unclear. V lost 0 bases and J lost 0, with 12 bases in between. Germline V gene data show CDR1 as SGDLS and CDR2 as YYNGEE. There are 16 residues in the CDR3.

The chain carries TRBV6-5 and TRBJ1-4, with TRBD1 matching 10 bases. Germline lookup yields CDR1 MNHEY and CDR2 SVGAGI. The CDR3 is made up of 16 amino acids. With 4 bases clipped from V and 1 base from J, the junction kept 3 bases outside the gene matches. CDR3 DNA sequence: TGTGCCAGCAGTTTCGACAGGGGGCAAACTAATGAAAAACTGTTTTTT. Residues: CASSFDRGQTNEKLFF.

This clone was counted once. A read error may produce the germline difference seen at one junction end. The gene calls are TRBV7-7 and TRBJ1-5; the match to TRBD1 covers 10 bases. CDR3 length: 20 residues. In germline, CDR1 is SSHAT, CDR2 FNYEAQ (reference sequence). CDR3 nucleotides: TGTGCTAGCAGCTTCCCTGGGCCGACAGGGGGCATGTATAGCAATCAGCCCCAGCATTTT. It encodes CASSFPGPTGGMYSNQPQHF. Using reference TRBV7-7 and TRBJ1-5 for the parts outside the CDR3, the full variable domain is GAGVSQSPRYKVTKRGQDVTLRCDPISSHATLYWYQQALGQGPEFLTYFNYEAQPDKSGLPSDRFSAERPEGSISTLTIQRTEQRDSAMYRCASSFPGPTGGMYSNQPQHFGDGTRLSIL.

The V gene is TRBV7-2, the J gene TRBJ2-1; TRBD2 agrees at 9 bases. The CDR3 length is 15 residues. CDR1 and CDR2 from the germline V gene are SGHTA and FQGNSA. V shed 7 bases and J 0 bases; nucleotides not matched to a gene: 4. The CDR3 reads CASTLAGSSYNEQFF. CDR3 DNA sequence: TGTGCCAGCACCCTAGCGGGGAGCTCCTACAATGAGCAGTTCTTC.

The J gene is TRBJ2-2, the V gene TRBV24-1; TRBD1 matches at 7 bases. With V trimmed by 6 bases and J by 5 bases, 14 bases remained unmatched. Germline V gene sequence: CDR1 KGHDR, CDR2 SFDVKD. The CDR3 contains 17 residues. CDR3 DNA sequence: TGTGCCACCAGTTTTGAGACCAAGGGGGCGAGGACCGGGGAGCTGTTTTTT. Protein product: CATSFETKGARTGELFF.

This chain's CDR3 is CASSRDRGMSEAFF. DNA of the CDR3: TGTGCCAGTAGCCGGGACAGGGGGATGTCTGAAGCTTTCTTT. The V and J genes are TRBV19 and TRBJ1-1; TRBD1 matches at 11 bases. The CDR3 runs to 14 residues. CDR1 LNHDA and CDR2 SQIVND come from the germline V gene (reference sequence). With V trimmed by 6 bases and J by 6 bases, 6 bases remained unmatched.

The chain is built from TRBV20-1 and TRBJ2-5; D not certain. The germline V gene has CDR1 DFQATT and CDR2 SNEGSKA (reference sequence). Between the trimmed V and J ends, which lost 3 bases and 2 bases, there was a span of 22 bases. This CDR3 spans 17 amino acids. The CDR3 sequence: CSASQVVLYPLQETQYF. The DNA of the CDR3 is TGCAGTGCTAGTCAGGTGGTACTCTACCCATTACAAGAGACCCAGTACTTC.

This rearrangement joins TRBV5-5 to TRBJ2-7; tentatively, D is TRBD1 or TRBD2 (5 bases each). The CDR3 is 14 amino acids. V dropped 1 base and J dropped 5 bases, with 13 bases sitting between them. The germline gives CDR1 SGHKS, CDR2 YYEKEE (reference sequence). The CDR3 DNA reads TGTGCCAGCAGCTTGCGGTTTCGAGGGGACGAGCAGTACTTC. Translation: CASSLRFRGDEQYF.

This clone was seen only once. This chain links TRBV6-2 or TRBV6-3 with TRBJ2-7; D perhaps matches TRBD2 (7 bases). Germline-derived CDR1 and CDR2 are MNHEY and SVGEGT. V shed 4 bases and J shed 3 bases, with 13 bases lying between them. CDR3 length: 14 amino acids. This CDR3 reads CASSLAGAIYEQYF. The CDR3 nucleotides read TGTGCCAGCAGTTTGGCGGGGGCGATCTACGAGCAGTACTTC.